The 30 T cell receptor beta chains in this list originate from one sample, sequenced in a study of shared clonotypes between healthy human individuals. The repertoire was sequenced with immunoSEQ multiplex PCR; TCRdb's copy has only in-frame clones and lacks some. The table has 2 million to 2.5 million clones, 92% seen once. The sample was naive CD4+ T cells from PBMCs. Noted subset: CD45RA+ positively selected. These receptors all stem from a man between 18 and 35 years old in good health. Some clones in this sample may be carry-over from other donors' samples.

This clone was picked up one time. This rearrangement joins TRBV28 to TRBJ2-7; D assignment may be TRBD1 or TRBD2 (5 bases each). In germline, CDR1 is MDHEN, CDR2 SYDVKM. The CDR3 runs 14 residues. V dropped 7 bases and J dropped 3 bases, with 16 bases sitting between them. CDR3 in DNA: TGTGCCAGCAAACCGATCCGGGGCCACTACGAGCAGTACTTC. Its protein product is CASKPIRGHYEQYF.

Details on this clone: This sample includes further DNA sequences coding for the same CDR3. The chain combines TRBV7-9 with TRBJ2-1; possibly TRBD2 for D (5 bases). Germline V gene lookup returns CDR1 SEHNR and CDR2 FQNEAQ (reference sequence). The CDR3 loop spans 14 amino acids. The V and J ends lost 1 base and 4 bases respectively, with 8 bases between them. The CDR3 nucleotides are TGTGCCAGCAGCTTAGAGGGAGCGTACAATGAGCAGTTCTTC. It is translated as CASSLEGAYNEQFF.

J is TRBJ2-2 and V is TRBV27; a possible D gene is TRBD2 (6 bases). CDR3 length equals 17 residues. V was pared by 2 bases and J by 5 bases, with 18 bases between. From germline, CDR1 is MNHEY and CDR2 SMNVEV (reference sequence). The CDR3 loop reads CASSLAGKVFGTGELFF. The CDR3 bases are TGTGCCAGCAGTTTAGCGGGAAAAGTCTTTGGGACCGGGGAGCTGTTTTTT.

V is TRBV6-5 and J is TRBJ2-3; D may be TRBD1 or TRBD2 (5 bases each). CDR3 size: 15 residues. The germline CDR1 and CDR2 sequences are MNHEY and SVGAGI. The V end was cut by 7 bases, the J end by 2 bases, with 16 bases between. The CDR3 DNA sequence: TGTGCCAGCACACGTAGGGGTAGCGACACAGATACGCAGTATTTT. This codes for CASTRRGSDTDTQYF.

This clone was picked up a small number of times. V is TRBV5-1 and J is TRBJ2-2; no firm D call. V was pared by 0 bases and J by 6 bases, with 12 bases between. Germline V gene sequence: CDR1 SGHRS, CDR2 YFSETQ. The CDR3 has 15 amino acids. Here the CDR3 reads CASSLGLDFAGELFF. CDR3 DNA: TGCGCCAGCAGCTTGGGGCTAGACTTCGCCGGGGAGCTGTTTTTT.

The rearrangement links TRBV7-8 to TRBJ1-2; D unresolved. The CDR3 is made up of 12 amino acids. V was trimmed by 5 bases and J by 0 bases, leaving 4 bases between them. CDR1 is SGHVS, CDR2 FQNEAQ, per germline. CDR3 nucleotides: TGTGCCAGCAGCCAAGCTAACTATGGCTACACCTTC. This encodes CASSQANYGYTF.

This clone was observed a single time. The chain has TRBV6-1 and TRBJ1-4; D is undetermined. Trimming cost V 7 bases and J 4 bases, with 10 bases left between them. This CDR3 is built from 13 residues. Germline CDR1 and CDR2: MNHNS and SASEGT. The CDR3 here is CASTGIYNEKLFF. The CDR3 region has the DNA TGTGCCAGCACCGGGATATATAATGAAAAACTGTTTTTT.

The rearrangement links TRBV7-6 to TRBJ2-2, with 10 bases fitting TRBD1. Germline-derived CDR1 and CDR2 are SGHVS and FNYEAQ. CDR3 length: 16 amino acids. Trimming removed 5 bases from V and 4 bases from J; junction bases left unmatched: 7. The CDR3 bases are TGTGCCAGCAGCGACCGGGACAGGGGTAGCACCGGGGAGCTGTTTTTT. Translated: CASSDRDRGSTGELFF.

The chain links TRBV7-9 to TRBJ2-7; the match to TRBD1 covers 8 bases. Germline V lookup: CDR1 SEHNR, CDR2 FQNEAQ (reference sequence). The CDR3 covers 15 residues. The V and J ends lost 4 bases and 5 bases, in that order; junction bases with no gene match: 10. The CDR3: CASSSRQGIWDEQYF. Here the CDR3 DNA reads TGTGCCAGCAGCTCACGACAGGGGATCTGGGACGAGCAGTACTTC.

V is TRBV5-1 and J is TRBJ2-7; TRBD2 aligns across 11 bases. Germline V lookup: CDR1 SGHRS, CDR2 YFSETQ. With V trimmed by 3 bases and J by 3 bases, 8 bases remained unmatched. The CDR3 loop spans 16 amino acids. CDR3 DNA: TGCGCCAGCAGCTGGCTAGCGGGAGGCCTTGACTACGAGCAGTACTTC. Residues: CASSWLAGGLDYEQYF.

CDR3 DNA sequence: TGTGCCAGCAGCCAAAAAGAGACTAGCGGGAGGCCTAACACCGGGGAGCTGTTTTTT. Translating it yields CASSQKETSGRPNTGELFF. The V call is TRBV4-2, the J call TRBJ2-2; 13 positions match TRBD2. Per germline, CDR1 LGHNA and CDR2 YNFKEQ. The CDR3 extends over 19 amino acids. V shed 2 bases, J shed 2 bases, and the junction held 8 bases outside the gene matches.

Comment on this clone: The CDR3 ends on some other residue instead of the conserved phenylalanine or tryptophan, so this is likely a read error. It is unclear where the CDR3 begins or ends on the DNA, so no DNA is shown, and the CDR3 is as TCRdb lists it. This CDR3 is CASSYSISGRPTFL. This chain links TRBV6-5 with TRBJ2-7; the D call in the table, TRBD2, was not verified against the DNA. From its first to its last residue, the CDR3 has 14 amino acids. The germline gives CDR1 MNHEY, CDR2 SVGAGI.

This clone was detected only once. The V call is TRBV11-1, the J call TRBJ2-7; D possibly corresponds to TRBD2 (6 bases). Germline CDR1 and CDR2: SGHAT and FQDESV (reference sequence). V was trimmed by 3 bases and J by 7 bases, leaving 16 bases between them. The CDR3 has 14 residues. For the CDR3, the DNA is TGTGCCAGCAGCTTGGAGGGTTGGTCAGTTGAGCAGTACTTC. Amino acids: CASSLEGWSVEQYF.

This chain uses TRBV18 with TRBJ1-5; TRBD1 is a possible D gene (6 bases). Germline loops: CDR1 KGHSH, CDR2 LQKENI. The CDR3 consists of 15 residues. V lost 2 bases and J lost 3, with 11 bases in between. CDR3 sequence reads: CASSPSAGDNQPQHF. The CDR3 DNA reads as TGTGCCAGCTCACCATCAGCAGGGGACAATCAGCCCCAGCATTTT.

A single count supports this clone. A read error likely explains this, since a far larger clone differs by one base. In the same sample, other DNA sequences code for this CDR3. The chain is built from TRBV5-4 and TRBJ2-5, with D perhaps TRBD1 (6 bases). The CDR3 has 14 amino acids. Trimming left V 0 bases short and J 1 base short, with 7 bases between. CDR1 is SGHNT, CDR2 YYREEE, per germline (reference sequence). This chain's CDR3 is CASSLAQGQETQYF. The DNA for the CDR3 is TGTGCCAGCAGCTTGGCACAGGGCCAAGAGACCCAGTACTTC.

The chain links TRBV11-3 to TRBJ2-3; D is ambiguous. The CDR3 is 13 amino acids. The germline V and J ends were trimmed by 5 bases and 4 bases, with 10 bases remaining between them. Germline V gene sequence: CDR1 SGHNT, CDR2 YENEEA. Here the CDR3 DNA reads TGTGCCAGCAGCCCGAACTTGGCAGATACGCAGTATTTT. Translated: CASSPNLADTQYF.

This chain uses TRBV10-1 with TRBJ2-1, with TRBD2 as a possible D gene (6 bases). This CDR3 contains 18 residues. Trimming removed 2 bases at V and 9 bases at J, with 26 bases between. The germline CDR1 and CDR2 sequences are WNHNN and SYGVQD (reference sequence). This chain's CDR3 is CASSELYSYLTFGGEQFF. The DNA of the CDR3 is TGCGCCAGCAGTGAGCTTTACAGCTACCTCACGTTCGGGGGTGAGCAGTTCTTC.

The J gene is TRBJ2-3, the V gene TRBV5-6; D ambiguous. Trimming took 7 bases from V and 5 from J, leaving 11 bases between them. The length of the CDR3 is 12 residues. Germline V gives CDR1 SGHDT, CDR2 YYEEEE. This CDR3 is CASELLGDTQYF. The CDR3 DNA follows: TGTGCCAGCGAACTCCTAGGAGATACGCAGTATTTT.

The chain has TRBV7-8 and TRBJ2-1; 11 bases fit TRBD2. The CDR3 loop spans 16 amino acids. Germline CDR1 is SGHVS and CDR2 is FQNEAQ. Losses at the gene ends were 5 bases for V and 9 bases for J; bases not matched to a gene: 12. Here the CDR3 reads CASSTSGSLLGGEQFF. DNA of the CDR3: TGTGCCAGCAGCACTAGCGGGAGCTTATTAGGGGGTGAGCAGTTCTTC.

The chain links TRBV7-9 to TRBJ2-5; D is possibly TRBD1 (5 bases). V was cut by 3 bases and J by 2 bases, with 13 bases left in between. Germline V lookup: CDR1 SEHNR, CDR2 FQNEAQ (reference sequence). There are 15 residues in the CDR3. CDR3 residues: CASSFTGGKQETQYF. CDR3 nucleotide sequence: TGTGCCAGCAGCTTTACAGGTGGGAAACAAGAGACCCAGTACTTC.

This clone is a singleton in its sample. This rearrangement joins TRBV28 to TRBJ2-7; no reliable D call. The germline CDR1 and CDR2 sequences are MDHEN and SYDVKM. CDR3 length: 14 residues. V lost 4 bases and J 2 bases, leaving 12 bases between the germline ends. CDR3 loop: CASSSPGPTYEQYF. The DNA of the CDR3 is TGTGCCAGCAGTTCCCCAGGCCCCACCTACGAGCAGTACTTC.

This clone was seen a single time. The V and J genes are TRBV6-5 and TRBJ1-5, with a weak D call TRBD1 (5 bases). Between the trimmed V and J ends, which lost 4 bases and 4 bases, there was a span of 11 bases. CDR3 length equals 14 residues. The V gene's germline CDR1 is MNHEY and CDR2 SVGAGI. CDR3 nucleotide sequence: TGTGCCAGCAGTTTAGGGACGGGTAATCAGCCCCAGCATTTT. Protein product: CASSLGTGNQPQHF.

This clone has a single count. The CDR3 region is CASSVSGRAIEQYF. The CDR3 coding sequence is TGTGCCAGCAGCGTCAGCGGGAGGGCCATCGAGCAGTACTTC. The chain is built from TRBV9 and TRBJ2-7, with 10 bases that match TRBD2. The CDR3 is 14 amino acids. V was clipped by 2 bases and J by 6 bases; unmatched bases: 5. Per the germline V gene, CDR1 is SGDLS and CDR2 is YYNGEE.

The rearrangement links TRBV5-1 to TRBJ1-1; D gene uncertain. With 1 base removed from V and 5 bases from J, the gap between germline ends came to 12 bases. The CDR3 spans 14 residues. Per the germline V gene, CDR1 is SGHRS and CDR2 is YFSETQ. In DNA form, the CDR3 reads TGCGCCAGCAGCTTGTTACCGCCGGGTACTGAAGCTTTCTTT. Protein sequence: CASSLLPPGTEAFF.

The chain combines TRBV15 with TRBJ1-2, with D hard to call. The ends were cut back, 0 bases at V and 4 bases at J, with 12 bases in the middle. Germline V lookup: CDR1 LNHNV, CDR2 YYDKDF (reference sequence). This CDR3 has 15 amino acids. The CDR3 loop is CATSRDRSVSYGYTF. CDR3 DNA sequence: TGTGCCACCAGCAGAGATCGGAGTGTATCCTATGGCTACACCTTC.

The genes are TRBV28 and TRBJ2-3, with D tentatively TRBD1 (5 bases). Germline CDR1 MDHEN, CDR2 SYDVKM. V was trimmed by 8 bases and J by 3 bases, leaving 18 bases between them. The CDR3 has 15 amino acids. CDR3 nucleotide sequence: TGTGCCAGCCCCCCCCAGGGCCAGGCGACAGATACGCAGTATTTT. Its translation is CASPPQGQATDTQYF.

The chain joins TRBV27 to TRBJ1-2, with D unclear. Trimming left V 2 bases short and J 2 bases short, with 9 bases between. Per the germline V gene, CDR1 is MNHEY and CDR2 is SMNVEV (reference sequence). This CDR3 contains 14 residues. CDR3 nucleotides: TGTGCCAGCAGTTTAGCAGGTCAGAACTATGGCTACACCTTC. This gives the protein CASSLAGQNYGYTF.

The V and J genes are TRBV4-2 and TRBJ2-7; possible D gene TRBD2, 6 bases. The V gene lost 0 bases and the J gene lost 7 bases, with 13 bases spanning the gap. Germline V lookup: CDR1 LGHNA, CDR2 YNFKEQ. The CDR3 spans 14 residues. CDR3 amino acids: CASSQESLASEQYF. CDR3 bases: TGTGCCAGCAGCCAAGAAAGTCTAGCGTCTGAGCAGTACTTC.

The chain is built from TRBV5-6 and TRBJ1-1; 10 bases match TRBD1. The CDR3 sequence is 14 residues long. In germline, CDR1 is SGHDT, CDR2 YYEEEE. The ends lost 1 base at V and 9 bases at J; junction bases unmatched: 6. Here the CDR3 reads CASSLFQDRGKAFF. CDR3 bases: TGTGCCAGCAGCTTGTTTCAGGACAGGGGGAAAGCTTTCTTT. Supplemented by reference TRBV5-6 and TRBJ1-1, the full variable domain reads DAGVTQSPTHLIKTRGQQVTLRCSPKSGHDTVSWYQQALGQGPQFIFQYYEEEERQRGNFPDRFSGHQFPNYSSELNVNALLLGDSALYLCASSLFQDRGKAFFGQGTRLTVV.

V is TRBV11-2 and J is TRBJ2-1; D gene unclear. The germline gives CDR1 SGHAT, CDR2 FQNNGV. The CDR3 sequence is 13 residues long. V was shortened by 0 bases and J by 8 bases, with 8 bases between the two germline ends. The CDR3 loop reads CASSLEVPHEQFF. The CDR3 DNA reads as TGTGCCAGCAGCTTAGAGGTCCCCCATGAGCAGTTCTTC. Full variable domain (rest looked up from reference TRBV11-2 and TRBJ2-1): EAGVAQSPRYKIIEKRQSVAFWCNPISGHATLYWYQQILGQGPKLLIQFQNNGVVDDSQLPKDRFSAERLKGVDSTLKIQPAKLEDSAVYLCASSLEVPHEQFFGPGTRLTVL.